A selection of T cell receptor beta chains follows, all from one sample in a study of blood T cell repertoires in COVID-19. Data came from immunoSEQ multiplex PCR; TCRdb stores just in-frame clones and leaves some out. The sample contains fewer than 250,000 clones, 80% of which appear only once. Source material: peripheral blood. The receptors derive from a man in his fifties or sixties with acute or convalescent COVID-19. CDR3s include the opening cysteine and the closing phenylalanine or tryptophan. Each record gives: J gene, clone size, V gene, CDR3 length, D gene, CDR3 protein, CDR3 DNA. A D gene is named only where the DNA matches it firmly. Size tells how often a clone was seen (once, few, many) or the class of an expanded clone, and some rows leave it out.

TRBJ1-2 | - | TRBV4-3 | 16 | TRBD1 | CASSPTVGQEFYGYTF | TGCGCCAGCAGCCCAACAGTGGGACAGGAGTTCTATGGCTACACCTTC
TRBJ2-3 | - | TRBV6-5 | 14 | TRBD2 | CASAPGLGTDTQYF | TGTGCCAGCGCACCGGGACTAGGCACAGATACGCAGTATTTT
TRBJ2-3 | - | TRBV11-3 | 17 | - | CASSNPGGSTIADTQYF | TGTGCCAGCAGTAATCCCGGGGGAAGTACGATCGCAGATACGCAGTATTTT
TRBJ1-3 | once | TRBV12-3/TRBV12-4 | 13 | - | CASSFRGGNTIYF | TGTGCCAGCAGTTTTCGGGGGGGAAACACCATATATTTT
TRBJ1-1 | - | TRBV19 | 14 | - | CASSDVGWNTEAFF | TGTGCCAGTAGCGACGTGGGCTGGAACACTGAAGCTTTCTTT
TRBJ1-5 | - | TRBV30 | 15 | TRBD1 | CAWGRDRALNQPQHF | TGTGCCTGGGGCCGGGACAGGGCCCTCAATCAGCCCCAGCATTTT
TRBJ1-5 | - | TRBV3-1/TRBV3-2 | 16 | - | CASSQGAQGLSQPQHF | TGTGCCAGCAGCCAAGGGGCCCAGGGTTTAAGTCAGCCCCAGCATTTT
TRBJ2-1 | - | TRBV19 | 13 | - | CASSTGGYNEQFF | TGTGCCAGTAGTACCGGGGGCTACAATGAGCAGTTCTTC
TRBJ2-2 | - | TRBV19 | 14 | - | CATSGLPNTGELFF | TGTGCCACCTCGGGACTCCCTAACACCGGGGAGCTGTTTTTT
TRBJ2-3 | - | TRBV5-1 | 14 | - | CASSTSGNTDTQYF | TGCGCCAGCAGCACCAGCGGAAACACAGATACGCAGTATTTT
TRBJ2-3 | - | TRBV6-2/TRBV6-3 | 16 | - | CASSYAEGFITDTQYF | TGTGCCAGCAGTTACGCGGAGGGGTTTATAACAGATACGCAGTATTTT
TRBJ1-5 | - | TRBV20-1 | 11 | - | CSAPQVQPQHF | TGCAGTGCTCCACAGGTGCAGCCCCAGCATTTT
TRBJ1-1 | - | TRBV19 | 16 | - | CASRNLLGQRNTEAFF | TGTGCCAGTAGGAACCTCCTAGGACAGAGGAACACTGAAGCTTTCTTT
TRBJ2-1 | - | TRBV7-8 | 16 | - | CASSPLGLATYNEQFF | TGTGCCAGCAGCCCCCTGGGCCTAGCGACCTACAATGAGCAGTTCTTC
TRBJ1-1 | - | TRBV24-1 | 12 | TRBD1 | CATSRGPREAFF | TGTGCCACCAGTAGGGGGCCCCGGGAAGCTTTCTTT
TRBJ2-7 | - | TRBV30 | 13 | TRBD1 | CASLGQGAYEQYF | TGTGCCAGCTTAGGACAGGGAGCGTACGAGCAGTACTTC
TRBJ2-1 | - | TRBV9 | 13 | - | CASSVDLNNEQFF | TGTGCCAGCAGCGTAGATTTAAACAATGAGCAGTTCTTC
TRBJ2-2 | - | TRBV6-2/TRBV6-3 | 15 | - | CASSRDSSFTGELFF | TGTGCCAGCAGCCGGGACTCAAGCTTCACCGGGGAGCTGTTTTTT
TRBJ2-1 | - | TRBV6-5 | 14 | TRBD1 | CASCRDRGQNEQFF | TGTGCCAGCTGCCGGGACAGGGGTCAAAATGAGCAGTTCTTC
TRBJ1-6 | - | TRBV6-1 | 15 | TRBD1 | CASSEAGTGVSPLHF | TGTGCCAGCAGTGAAGCTGGGACAGGGGTTTCACCCCTCCACTTT
TRBJ2-1 | - | TRBV7-9 | 13 | TRBD2 | CASLTGGLNEQFF | TGTGCCAGCTTGACGGGGGGGCTTAATGAGCAGTTCTTC
TRBJ2-7 | - | TRBV3-1/TRBV3-2 | 13 | - | CASSQALLYEQYF | TGTGCCAGCAGCCAAGCCCTACTGTACGAGCAGTACTTC
TRBJ2-3 | - | TRBV5-1 | 16 | - | CASSGTTASGTDTQYF | TGCGCCAGCAGCGGAACGACAGCCTCGGGCACAGATACGCAGTATTTT
TRBJ1-1 | - | TRBV7-3 | 15 | - | CASSSNLDGEGEAFF | TGTGCCAGCAGCTCGAATCTGGACGGTGAGGGTGAAGCTTTCTTT
TRBJ2-5 | - | TRBV4-1 | 14 | TRBD2 | CASSQESSGVTQYF | TGCGCCAGCAGCCAAGAAAGTAGCGGGGTGACCCAGTACTTC
TRBJ1-3 | - | TRBV23-1 | 15 | TRBD1 | CASSLGGAVGNTIYF | TGCGCCAGCAGTCTAGGGGGCGCGGTTGGAAACACCATATATTTT
TRBJ1-1 | - | TRBV2 | 15 | TRBD1 | CASSESGGLNTEAFF | TGTGCCAGCAGTGAATCAGGGGGGCTCAACACTGAAGCTTTCTTT
TRBJ1-3 | - | TRBV6-5 | 15 | - | CASSDPGTAGNTIYF | TGTGCCAGCAGCGACCCCGGGACTGCGGGAAACACCATATATTTT
TRBJ1-3 | - | TRBV2 | 14 | - | CASRGRISGNTIYF | TGTGCCAGCAGAGGCAGGATCTCTGGAAACACCATATATTTT
TRBJ1-1 | - | TRBV11-2 | 12 | - | CASSIGGSEAFF | TGTGCCAGCAGCATTGGGGGGAGTGAAGCTTTCTTT
TRBJ1-3 | - | TRBV6-1 | 14 | - | CASSESAGRNTIYF | TGTGCCAGCAGTGAGTCAGCAGGGAGAAACACCATATATTTT
TRBJ2-3 | - | TRBV10-1 | 14 | - | CASAGHSSTDTQYF | TGCGCCAGCGCAGGACACTCTAGCACAGATACGCAGTATTTT
TRBJ2-4 | - | TRBV4-1 | 18 | TRBD2 | CASSQGLAGGPAKNIQYF | TGCGCCAGCAGCCAGGGGCTAGCGGGAGGGCCGGCCAAAAACATTCAGTACTTC
TRBJ1-5 | - | TRBV30 | 16 | TRBD1 | CAWSEGLTGGAQPQHF | TGTGCCTGGAGTGAGGGGCTAACAGGGGGCGCACAGCCCCAGCATTTT
TRBJ2-3 | - | TRBV11-2 | 11 | - | CASGFKNTQYF | TGTGCCAGCGGCTTCAAAAATACGCAGTATTTT